The rows below give T cell receptor beta chains drawn from one sample of a study of cytomegalovirus exposure and HLA in healthy donors. Clones were read by immunoSEQ multiplex PCR, and TCRdb kept only the in-frame ones, dropping some. The sample comprises over 100,000 clones, 74% of which are singletons, and under 8.5% rests with the top ten. Specimen: PBMCs. Receptor source: a male donor in good health and CMV-seronegative. CDR3s include the opening cysteine and the closing phenylalanine or tryptophan. The D gene is left open where the match is weak. Clone size is given for some rows only: seen once, a few or many times, or a class if the clone is expanded.

d_gene,j_gene,v_gene,abundance,CDR3aa,CDR3nt
TRBD2,TRBJ2-1,TRBV30,.,CAWSVSAGVREQFF,TGTGCCTGGAGTGTCTCGGCGGGAGTTAGGGAGCAGTTCTTC
.,TRBJ2-5,TRBV30,.,CAWSGGGGSGSQYF,TGTGCCTGGAGTGGGGGGGGCGGCTCTGGGTCCCAGTACTTC
TRBD2,TRBJ2-3,TRBV4-1,.,CASSQGRDYPRTDTQYF,TGCGCCAGCAGCCAAGGTCGGGACTACCCTCGCACAGATACGCAGTATTTT
.,TRBJ2-3,TRBV6-5,.,CASSYSSARADTQYF,TGTGCCAGCAGTTACTCTTCTGCTAGAGCAGATACGCAGTATTTT
TRBD1,TRBJ2-5,TRBV6-5,.,CASSFLPPGQQETQYF,TGTGCCAGCAGTTTCCTGCCTCCGGGACAGCAAGAGACCCAGTACTTC
TRBD2,TRBJ2-1,TRBV27,.,CASSPLAGGSYNEQFF,TGTGCCAGCAGTCCCCTAGCGGGGGGCTCCTACAATGAGCAGTTCTTC
.,TRBJ2-7,TRBV23-1,.,CASSPGHNYEQYF,TGCGCCAGCAGCCCGGGACACAACTACGAGCAGTACTTC
TRBD2,TRBJ2-7,TRBV27,.,CASSLAGGPHKQYF,TGTGCCAGCAGCCTAGCGGGAGGGCCCCACAAGCAGTACTTC
TRBD1,TRBJ2-3,TRBV7-8,.,CASSLSPPLRQGMADTQYF,TGTGCCAGCAGCTTAAGCCCCCCCCTAAGACAGGGCATGGCAGATACGCAGTATTTT
TRBD1,TRBJ1-1,TRBV28,few,CASRGTERGLGTEAFF,TGTGCCAGCAGGGGGACAGAGAGGGGGCTCGGGACTGAAGCTTTCTTT
TRBD1,TRBJ2-6,TRBV5-8,.,CASSTPGQAISGANVLTF,TGTGCCAGCAGCACCCCGGGACAGGCGATCTCTGGGGCCAACGTCCTGACTTTC
.,TRBJ2-5,TRBV19,.,CASSMAGVETQYF,TGTGCCAGTAGTATGGCAGGGGTCGAGACCCAGTACTTC
TRBD2,TRBJ2-7,TRBV7-7,.,CASSLRREGEQYF,TGTGCTAGCAGCTTAAGGAGGGAGGGCGAGCAGTACTTC
TRBD1,TRBJ1-4,TRBV7-8,.,CASSPNRDSENEKLFF,TGTGCCAGCAGCCCTAACCGGGACAGCGAGAATGAAAAACTGTTTTTT
.,TRBJ2-7,TRBV7-8,once,CASALAAAYEQYF,TGTGCCAGCGCTTTAGCGGCGGCCTACGAGCAGTACTTC